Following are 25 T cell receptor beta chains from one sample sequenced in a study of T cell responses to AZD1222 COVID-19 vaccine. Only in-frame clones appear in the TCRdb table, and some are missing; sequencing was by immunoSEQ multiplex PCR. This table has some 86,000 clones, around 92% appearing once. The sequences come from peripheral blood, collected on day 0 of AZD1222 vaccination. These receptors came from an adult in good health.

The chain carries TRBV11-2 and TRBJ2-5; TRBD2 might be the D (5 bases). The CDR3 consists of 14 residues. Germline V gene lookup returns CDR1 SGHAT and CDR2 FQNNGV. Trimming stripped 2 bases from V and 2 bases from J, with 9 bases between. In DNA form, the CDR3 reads TGTGCCAGCAGCTTAAGTCCGGGGCAAGAGACCCAGTACTTC. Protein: CASSLSPGQETQYF.

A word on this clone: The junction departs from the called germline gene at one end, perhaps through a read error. The CDR3 nucleotides are TGCAGCGTCGAAGGGGGGGGCCAAGAGACCCAGTACTTC. As protein: CSVEGGGQETQYF. The rearrangement joins TRBV29-1 to TRBJ2-5, with D possibly being TRBD2 (7 bases). Germline V gene data show CDR1 as SQVTM and CDR2 as ANQGSEA. The CDR3 is 13 amino acids.

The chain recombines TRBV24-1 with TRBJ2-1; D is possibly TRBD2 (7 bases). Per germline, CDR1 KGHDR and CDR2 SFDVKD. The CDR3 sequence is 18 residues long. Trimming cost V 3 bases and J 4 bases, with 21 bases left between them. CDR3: CATSDPAGAGMGYNEQFF. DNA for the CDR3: TGTGCCACCAGTGATCCCGCGGGGGCGGGCATGGGATACAATGAGCAGTTCTTC.

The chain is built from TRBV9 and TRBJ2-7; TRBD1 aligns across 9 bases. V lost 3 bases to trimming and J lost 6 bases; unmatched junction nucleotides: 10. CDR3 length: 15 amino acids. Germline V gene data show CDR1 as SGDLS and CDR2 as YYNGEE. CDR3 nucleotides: TGTGCCAGCAGCGCCCAACCGGGACAGGGTGCCGAGCAGTACTTC. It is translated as CASSAQPGQGAEQYF. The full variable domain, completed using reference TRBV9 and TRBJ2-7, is DSGVTQTPKHLITATGQRVTLRCSPRSGDLSVYWYQQSLDQGLQFLIQYYNGEERAKGNILERFSAQQFPDLHSELNLSSLELGDSALYFCASSAQPGQGAEQYFGPGTRLTVT.

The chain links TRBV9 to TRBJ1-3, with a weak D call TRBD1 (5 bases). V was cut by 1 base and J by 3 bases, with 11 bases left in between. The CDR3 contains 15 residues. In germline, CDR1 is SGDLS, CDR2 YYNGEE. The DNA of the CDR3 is TGTGCCAGCAGCGTACTGGGGGTGGGTGGAAACACCATATATTTT. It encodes CASSVLGVGGNTIYF.

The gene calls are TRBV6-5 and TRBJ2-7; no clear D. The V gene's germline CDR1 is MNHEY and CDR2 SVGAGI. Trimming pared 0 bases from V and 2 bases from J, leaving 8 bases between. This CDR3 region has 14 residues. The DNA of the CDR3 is TGTGCCAGCAGTTACTCGTCTCCTCCCTACGAGCAGTACTTC. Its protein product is CASSYSSPPYEQYF.

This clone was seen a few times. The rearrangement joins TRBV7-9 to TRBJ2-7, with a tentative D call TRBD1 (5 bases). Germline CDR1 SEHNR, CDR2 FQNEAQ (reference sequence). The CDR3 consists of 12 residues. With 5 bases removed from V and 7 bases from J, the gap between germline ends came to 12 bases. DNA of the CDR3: TGTGCCAGCAGCCCCGACAGTACTGAGCAGTACTTC. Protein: CASSPDSTEQYF.

The CDR3 is CASSARARNGPGETQYF. The CDR3 region has the DNA TGCGCCAGCAGCGCCAGAGCCCGGAACGGGCCGGGGGAGACCCAGTACTTC. This chain uses TRBV5-1 with TRBJ2-5, with TRBD2 as a possible D gene (5 bases). The germline gives CDR1 SGHRS, CDR2 YFSETQ. The CDR3 has 17 residues. V was clipped by 4 bases and J by 5 bases, with 24 bases between them.

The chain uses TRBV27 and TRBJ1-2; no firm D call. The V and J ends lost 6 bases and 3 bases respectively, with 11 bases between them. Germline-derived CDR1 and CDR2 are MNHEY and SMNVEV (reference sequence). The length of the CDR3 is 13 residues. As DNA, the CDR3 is TGTGCCAGCAGCACCCCAGGATACTATGGCTACACCTTC. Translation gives CASSTPGYYGYTF.

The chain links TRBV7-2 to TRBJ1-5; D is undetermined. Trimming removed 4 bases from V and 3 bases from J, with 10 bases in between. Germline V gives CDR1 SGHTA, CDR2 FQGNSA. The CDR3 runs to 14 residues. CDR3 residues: CASSSGSVNQPQHF. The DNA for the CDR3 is TGTGCCAGCAGCTCCGGGTCAGTCAATCAGCCCCAGCATTTT.

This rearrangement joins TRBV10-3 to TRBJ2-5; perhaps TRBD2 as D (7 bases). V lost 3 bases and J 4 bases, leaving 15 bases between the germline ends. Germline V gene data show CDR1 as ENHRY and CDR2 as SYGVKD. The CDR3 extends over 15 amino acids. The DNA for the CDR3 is TGTGCCATCAGTGATAACAGGGAGGGCTCAGAGACCCAGTACTTC. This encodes CAISDNREGSETQYF.

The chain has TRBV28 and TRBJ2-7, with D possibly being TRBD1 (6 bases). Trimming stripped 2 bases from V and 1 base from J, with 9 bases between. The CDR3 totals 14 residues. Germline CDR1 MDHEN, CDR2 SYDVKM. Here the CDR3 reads CASSLGQPSYEQYF. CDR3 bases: TGTGCCAGCAGTTTAGGACAGCCTTCCTACGAGCAGTACTTC.

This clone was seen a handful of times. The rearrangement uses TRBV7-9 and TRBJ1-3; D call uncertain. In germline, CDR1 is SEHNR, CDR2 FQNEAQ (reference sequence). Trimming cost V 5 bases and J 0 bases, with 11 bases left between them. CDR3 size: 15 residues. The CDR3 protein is CASSPLWGSGNTIYF. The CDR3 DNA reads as TGTGCCAGCAGCCCCCTTTGGGGCTCTGGAAACACCATATATTTT.

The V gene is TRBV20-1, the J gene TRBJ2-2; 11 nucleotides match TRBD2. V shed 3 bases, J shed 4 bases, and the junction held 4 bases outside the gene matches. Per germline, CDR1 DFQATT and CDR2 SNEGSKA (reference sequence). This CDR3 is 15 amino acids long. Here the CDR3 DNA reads TGCAGTGCTAGTAAACTAGCGGGAGTCACCGGGGAGCTGTTTTTT. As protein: CSASKLAGVTGELFF.

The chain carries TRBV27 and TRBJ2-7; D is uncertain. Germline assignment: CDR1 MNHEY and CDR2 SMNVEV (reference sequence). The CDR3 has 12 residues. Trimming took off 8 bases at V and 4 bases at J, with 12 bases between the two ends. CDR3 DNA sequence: TGTGCCAGCTTCACGGCATCTTACGAGCAGTACTTC. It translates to CASFTASYEQYF.

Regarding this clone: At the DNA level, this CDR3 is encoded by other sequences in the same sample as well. The CDR3 DNA sequence: TGTGCCAGCAGCTCTCCCCCCGATACGCAGTATTTT. This sequence encodes CASSSPPDTQYF. The chain recombines TRBV7-2 with TRBJ2-3, with D hard to call. Germline CDR1 reads SGHTA; CDR2 reads FQGNSA. V was cut by 4 bases and J by 6 bases, with 8 bases left in between. CDR3 size: 12 residues.

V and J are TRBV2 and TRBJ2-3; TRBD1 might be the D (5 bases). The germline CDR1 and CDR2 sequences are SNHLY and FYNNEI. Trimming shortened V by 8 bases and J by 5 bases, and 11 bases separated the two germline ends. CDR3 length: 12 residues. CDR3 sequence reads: CASSVGQDTQYF. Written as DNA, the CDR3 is TGTGCCAGCTCGGTAGGACAAGATACGCAGTATTTT.

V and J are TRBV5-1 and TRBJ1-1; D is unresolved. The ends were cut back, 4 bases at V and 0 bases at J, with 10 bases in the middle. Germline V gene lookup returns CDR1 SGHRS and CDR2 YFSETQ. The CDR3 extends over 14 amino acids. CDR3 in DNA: TGCGCCAGCAGCCCCGTGGGGATGAACACTGAAGCTTTCTTT. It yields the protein CASSPVGMNTEAFF. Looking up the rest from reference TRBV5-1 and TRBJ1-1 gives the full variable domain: KAGVTQTPRYLIKTRGQQVTLSCSPISGHRSVSWYQQTPGQGLQFLFEYFSETQRNKGNFPGRFSGRQFSNSRSEMNVSTLELGDSALYLCASSPVGMNTEAFFGQGTRLTVV.

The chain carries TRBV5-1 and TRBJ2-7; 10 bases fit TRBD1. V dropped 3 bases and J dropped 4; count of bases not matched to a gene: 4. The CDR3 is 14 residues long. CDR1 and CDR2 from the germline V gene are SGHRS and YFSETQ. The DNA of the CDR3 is TGCGCCAGCAGCTGGACAGGGGGGGAGTACGAGCAGTACTTC. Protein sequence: CASSWTGGEYEQYF.

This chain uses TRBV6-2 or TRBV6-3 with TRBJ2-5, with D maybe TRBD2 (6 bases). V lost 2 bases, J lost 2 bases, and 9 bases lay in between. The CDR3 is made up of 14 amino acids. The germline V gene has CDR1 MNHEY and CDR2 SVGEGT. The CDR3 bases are TGTGCCAGCAGTTACGGGACTCTTCAAGAGACCCAGTACTTC. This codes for CASSYGTLQETQYF.

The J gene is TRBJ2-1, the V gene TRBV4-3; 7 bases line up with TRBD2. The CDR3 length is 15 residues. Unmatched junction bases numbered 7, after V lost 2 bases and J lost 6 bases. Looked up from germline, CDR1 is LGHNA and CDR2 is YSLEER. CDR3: CASSQPSGGRNEQFF. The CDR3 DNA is TGCGCCAGCAGCCAACCTAGCGGAGGCCGCAATGAGCAGTTCTTC.

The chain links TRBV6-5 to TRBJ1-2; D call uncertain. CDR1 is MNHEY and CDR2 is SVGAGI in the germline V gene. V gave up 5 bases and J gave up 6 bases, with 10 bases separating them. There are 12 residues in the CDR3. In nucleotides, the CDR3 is TGTGCCAGCAGTCGACCTATCAATGGCTACACCTTC. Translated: CASSRPINGYTF.

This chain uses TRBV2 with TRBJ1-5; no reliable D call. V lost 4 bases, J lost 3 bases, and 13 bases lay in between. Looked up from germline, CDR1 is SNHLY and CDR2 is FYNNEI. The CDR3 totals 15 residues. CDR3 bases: TGTGCCAGCAGTGGAACCGGACGGGTCAATCAGCCCCAGCATTTT. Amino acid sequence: CASSGTGRVNQPQHF.

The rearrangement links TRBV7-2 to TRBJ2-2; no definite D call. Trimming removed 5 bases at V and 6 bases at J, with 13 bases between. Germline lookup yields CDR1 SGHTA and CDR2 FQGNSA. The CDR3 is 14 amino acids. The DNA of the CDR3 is TGTGCCAGCAGCCCGGAGTGGATGGCCGGGGAGCTGTTTTTT. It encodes CASSPEWMAGELFF.

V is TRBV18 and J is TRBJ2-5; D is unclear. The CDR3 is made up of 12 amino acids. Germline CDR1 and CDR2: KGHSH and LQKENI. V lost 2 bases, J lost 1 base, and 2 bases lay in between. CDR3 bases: TGTGCCAGCTCACCATCCCAAGAGACCCAGTACTTC. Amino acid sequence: CASSPSQETQYF.